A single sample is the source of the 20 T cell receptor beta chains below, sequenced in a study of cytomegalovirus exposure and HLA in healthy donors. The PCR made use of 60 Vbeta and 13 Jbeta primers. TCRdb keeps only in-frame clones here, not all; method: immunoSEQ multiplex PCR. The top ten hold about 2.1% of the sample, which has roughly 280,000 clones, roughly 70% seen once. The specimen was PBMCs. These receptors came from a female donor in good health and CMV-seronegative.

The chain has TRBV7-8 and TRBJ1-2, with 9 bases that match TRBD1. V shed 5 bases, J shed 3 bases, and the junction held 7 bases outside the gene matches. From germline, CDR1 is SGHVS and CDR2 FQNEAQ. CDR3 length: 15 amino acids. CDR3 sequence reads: CASSDRGARDYGYTF. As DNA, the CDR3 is TGTGCCAGCAGCGACAGGGGGGCTAGGGACTATGGCTACACCTTC.

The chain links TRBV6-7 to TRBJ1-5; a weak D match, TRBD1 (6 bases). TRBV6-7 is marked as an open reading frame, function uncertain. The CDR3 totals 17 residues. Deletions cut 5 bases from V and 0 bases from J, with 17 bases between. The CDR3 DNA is TGTGCCAGCAGTACCTACGACAGGAGGTATAGCAATCAGCCCCAGCATTTT. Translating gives CASSTYDRRYSNQPQHF.

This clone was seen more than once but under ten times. The CDR3 loop is CASSELGGYTF. The CDR3 DNA reads as TGTGCCAGCAGTGAACTAGGTGGCTACACCTTC. This chain joins TRBV2 and TRBJ1-2; D unresolved. This CDR3 is built from 11 residues. With 2 bases removed from V and 7 bases from J, the gap between germline ends came to 5 bases. From germline, CDR1 is SNHLY and CDR2 FYNNEI.

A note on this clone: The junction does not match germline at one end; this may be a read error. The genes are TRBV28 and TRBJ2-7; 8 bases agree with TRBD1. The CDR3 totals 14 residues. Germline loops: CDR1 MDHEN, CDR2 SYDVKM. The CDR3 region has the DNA TGTGCCAGCAGTCACCGACAGGGGTCCTTCGAGCAGTACTTC. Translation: CASSHRQGSFEQYF.

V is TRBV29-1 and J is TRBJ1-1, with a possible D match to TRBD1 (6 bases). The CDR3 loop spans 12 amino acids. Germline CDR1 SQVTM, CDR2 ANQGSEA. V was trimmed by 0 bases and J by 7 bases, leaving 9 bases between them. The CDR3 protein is CSVEEGAGEAFF. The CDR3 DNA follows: TGCAGCGTTGAAGAGGGGGCGGGTGAAGCTTTCTTT.

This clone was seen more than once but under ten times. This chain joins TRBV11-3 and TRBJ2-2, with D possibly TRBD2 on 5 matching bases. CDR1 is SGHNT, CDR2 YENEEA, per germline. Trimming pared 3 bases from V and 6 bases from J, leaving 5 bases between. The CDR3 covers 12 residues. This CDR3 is CASSFGAGELFF. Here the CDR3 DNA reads TGTGCCAGCAGCTTCGGGGCCGGGGAGCTGTTTTTT.

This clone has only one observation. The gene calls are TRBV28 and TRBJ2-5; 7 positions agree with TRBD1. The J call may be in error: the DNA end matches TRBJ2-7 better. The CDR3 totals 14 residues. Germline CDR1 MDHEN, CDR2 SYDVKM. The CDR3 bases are TGTGCCAGCAGTTTAGGGGCAGGGGGTTACGAGCAGTACTTC. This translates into CASSLGAGGYEQYF.

CDR3 loop: CASTRTGSYEQYF. DNA for the CDR3: TGTGCCAGCACTAGGACAGGGTCCTACGAGCAGTACTTC. The chain combines TRBV2 with TRBJ2-7, with 8 bases lining up with TRBD1. The germline CDR1 and CDR2 sequences are SNHLY and FYNNEI. This CDR3 comprises 13 residues. The V and J ends lost 7 bases and 1 base, in that order; junction bases with no gene match: 3.

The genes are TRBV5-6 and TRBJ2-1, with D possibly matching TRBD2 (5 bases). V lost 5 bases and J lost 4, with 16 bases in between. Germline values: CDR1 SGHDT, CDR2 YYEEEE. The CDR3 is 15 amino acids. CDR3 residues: CASSPAVTKYNEQFF. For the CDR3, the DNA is TGTGCCAGCAGTCCAGCGGTGACGAAATACAATGAGCAGTTCTTC.

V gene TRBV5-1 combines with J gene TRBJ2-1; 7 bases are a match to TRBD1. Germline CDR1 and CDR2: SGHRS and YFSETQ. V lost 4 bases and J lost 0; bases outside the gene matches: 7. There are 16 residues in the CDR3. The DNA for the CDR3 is TGCGCCAGCAGCCAGGGGGATCGGGGCTCCTACAATGAGCAGTTCTTC. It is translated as CASSQGDRGSYNEQFF.

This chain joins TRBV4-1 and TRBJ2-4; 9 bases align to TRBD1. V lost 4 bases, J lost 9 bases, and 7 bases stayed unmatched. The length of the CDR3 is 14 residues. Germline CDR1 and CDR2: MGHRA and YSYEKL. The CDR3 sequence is CASSPQGAGGIQYF. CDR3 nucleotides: TGCGCCAGCAGCCCACAGGGGGCGGGTGGCATTCAGTACTTC.

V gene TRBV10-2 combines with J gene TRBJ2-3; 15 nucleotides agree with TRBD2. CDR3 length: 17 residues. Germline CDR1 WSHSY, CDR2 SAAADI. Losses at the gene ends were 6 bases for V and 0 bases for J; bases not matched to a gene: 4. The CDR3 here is CASSGTSGRISTDTQYF. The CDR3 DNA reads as TGCGCCAGCAGCGGGACTAGCGGGAGGATAAGCACAGATACGCAGTATTTT.

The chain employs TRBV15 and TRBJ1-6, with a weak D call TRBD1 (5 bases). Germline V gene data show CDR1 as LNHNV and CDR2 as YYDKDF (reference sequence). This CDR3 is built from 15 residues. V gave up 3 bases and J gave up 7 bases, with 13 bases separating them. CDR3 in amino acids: CATSRSSGWNSPLHF. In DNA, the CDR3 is TGTGCCACCAGCAGGTCATCAGGGTGGAATTCACCCCTCCACTTT.

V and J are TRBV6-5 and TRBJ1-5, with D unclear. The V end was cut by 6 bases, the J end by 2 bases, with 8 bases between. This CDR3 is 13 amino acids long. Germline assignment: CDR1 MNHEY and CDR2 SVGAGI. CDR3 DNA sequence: TGTGCCAGCAGCCGGGGAGGCAATCAGCCCCAGCATTTT. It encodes CASSRGGNQPQHF.

CDR3 amino acids: CASSLNRASEAFF. The DNA for the CDR3 is TGTGCCAGCAGTTTAAACAGGGCATCGGAAGCTTTCTTT. The V call is TRBV27, the J call TRBJ1-1, with a possible D match to TRBD1 (6 bases). Germline CDR1 MNHEY, CDR2 SMNVEV (reference sequence). Trimming removed 2 bases at V and 8 bases at J, with 12 bases between. The CDR3 extends over 13 amino acids.

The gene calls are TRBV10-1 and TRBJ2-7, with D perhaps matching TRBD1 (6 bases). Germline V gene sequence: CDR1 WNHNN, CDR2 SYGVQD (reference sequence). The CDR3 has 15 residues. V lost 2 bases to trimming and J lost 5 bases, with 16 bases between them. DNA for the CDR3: TGCGCCAGCAGTGAGGGGGGCCTCACCCTCCACGAGCAGTACTTC. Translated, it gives CASSEGGLTLHEQYF.

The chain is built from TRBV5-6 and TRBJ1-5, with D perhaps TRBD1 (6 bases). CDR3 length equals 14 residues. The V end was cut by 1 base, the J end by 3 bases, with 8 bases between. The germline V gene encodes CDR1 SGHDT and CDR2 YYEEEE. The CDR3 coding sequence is TGTGCCAGCAGCTTGTGGGACATCAATCAGCCCCAGCATTTT. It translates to CASSLWDINQPQHF.

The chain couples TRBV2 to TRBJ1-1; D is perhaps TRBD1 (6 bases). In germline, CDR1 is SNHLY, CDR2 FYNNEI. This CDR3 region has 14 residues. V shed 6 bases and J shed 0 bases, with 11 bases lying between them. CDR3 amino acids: CASSNRAMNTEAFF. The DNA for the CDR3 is TGTGCCAGCAGCAACAGGGCAATGAACACTGAAGCTTTCTTT.

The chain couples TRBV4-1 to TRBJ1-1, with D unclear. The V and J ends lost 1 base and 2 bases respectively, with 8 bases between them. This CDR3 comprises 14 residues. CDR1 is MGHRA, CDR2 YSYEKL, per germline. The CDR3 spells CASSQVHLNTEAFF. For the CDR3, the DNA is TGCGCCAGCAGCCAAGTCCACTTAAACACTGAAGCTTTCTTT.

The CDR3 DNA is TGTGCCAGCAGCTTTCCCCGGGCTAGCGGAAGCACAGATACGCAGTATTTT. It specifies CASSFPRASGSTDTQYF. J is TRBJ2-3 and V is TRBV7-2; 7 nucleotides agree with TRBD2. Germline V gene data show CDR1 as SGHTA and CDR2 as FQGNSA. With 3 bases clipped from V and 0 bases from J, the junction kept 9 bases outside the gene matches. CDR3 length equals 17 residues.